The rows below give T cell receptor beta chains drawn from one sample of a study of T cells after posttransplantation cyclophosphamide. Sequencing used immunoSEQ multiplex PCR; TCRdb keeps in-frame clones, though not all of them. The repertoire includes roughly 19,000 clones, around 87% of them detected once, and about 1.8% sits in the top ten. Source: PBMCs, taken around 370 days after allogeneic stem cell transplant with calcineurin inhibitor and methotrexate. These receptors were taken from a female patient aged 30 to 40 who received an allogeneic stem cell transplant from an unrelated donor, was CMV-positive, and had acute and chronic GVHD. A subset of T cells may come from the graft donor. Each CDR3 is given with its conserved first and last residue. Each record gives: D gene, J gene, clone size, V gene, CDR3 DNA, CDR3 protein. A D gene is named only where the DNA matches it firmly. Clone size is given for some rows only: seen once, a few or many times, or a class if the clone is expanded.

>TRBD1|TRBJ1-1|-|TRBV18
TGTGCCAGCTCACCATTAGACAGGGGCGGTGAAGCTTTCTTT
CASSPLDRGGEAFF
>-|TRBJ2-1|-|TRBV7-6
TGTGCCAGCAGCTACGCTAGCGAAAATGAGCAGTTCTTC
CASSYASENEQFF
>TRBD2|TRBJ2-1|-|TRBV19
TGTGCCAGTAGTATAGAGCTGGGACTAGCCTTCAATGAGCAGTTCTTC
CASSIELGLAFNEQFF
>TRBD1|TRBJ2-1|-|TRBV9
TGTGCCAGCAAGGGGGCGGGCTATGAGCAGTTCTTC
CASKGAGYEQFF
>-|TRBJ2-5|-|TRBV6-5
TGTGCCAGCAGGGCGGCCCAAGAGACCCAGTACTTC
CASRAAQETQYF
>-|TRBJ2-7|-|TRBV27
TGTGCCAGCAGGCAACAGGCGCACTACGAGCAGTACTTC
CASRQQAHYEQYF
>TRBD2|TRBJ2-7|once|TRBV4-1
TGCGCCAGCAGCCAAGGGCCCGGGGGGACCTACGAGCAGTACTTC
CASSQGPGGTYEQYF
>-|TRBJ2-3|-|TRBV21-1
TGTGCCAGCAGGAAAATGCAGGGCGGGGGGACTAGCACAGATACGCAGTATTTT
CASRKMQGGGTSTDTQYF
>TRBD1|TRBJ2-1|-|TRBV19
TGTGCCAGTAGTATGGGGGACAGCTCCTACAATGAGCAGTTCTTC
CASSMGDSSYNEQFF
>TRBD1|TRBJ2-5|once|TRBV7-2
TGTGCCAGCAGCTTAGCGCCTGGACAGGGTATTAAGACCCAGTACTTC
CASSLAPGQGIKTQYF
>TRBD1|TRBJ1-2|-|TRBV6-5
TGTGCCAGCAGCCAAGGGACAGATCCTATGGGCTACACCTTC
CASSQGTDPMGYTF
>TRBD2|TRBJ2-7|-|TRBV5-1
TGCGCCAGCAGCTTTAACGCGGGAGGGTTCTCCTACGAGCAGTACTTC
CASSFNAGGFSYEQYF
>-|TRBJ1-2|-|TRBV15
TGTGCCACCAGCAGAGATTCCGGGAACTATGGCTACACCTTC
CATSRDSGNYGYTF
>-|TRBJ2-1|-|TRBV6-5
TGTGCCAGCAGTTACGGGCTAGCGCCTTACAATGAGCAGTTCTTC
CASSYGLAPYNEQFF
>-|TRBJ1-1|-|TRBV6-6
TGTGCCAGCAACCCGGACAAGATGAACACTGAAGCTTTCTTT
CASNPDKMNTEAFF
>-|TRBJ2-3|-|TRBV30
TGTGCCTGGAGTGTCCTCGGGAGTAGCACAGATACGCAGTATTTT
CAWSVLGSSTDTQYF
>TRBD2|TRBJ2-1|-|TRBV9
TGTGCCAGCAGCCCCCGGGGAAGCGGGAGCCAAGATGAGCAGTTCTTC
CASSPRGSGSQDEQFF
>-|TRBJ2-7|-|TRBV12-2
TGTGCAAGTCGCTCCGGGACGCGGGAGGCCGGGAAGCAGTACTTC
CASRSGTREAGKQYF
>-|TRBJ2-3|-|TRBV20-1
TGCAGTGCCGGCACAGGGGATACGCAGTATTTT
CSAGTGDTQYF
>-|TRBJ2-3|once|TRBV4-3
TGCGCCAGCAGCCCCCGGGCTAGCGTTGAAGATACGCAGTATTTT
CASSPRASVEDTQYF
>-|TRBJ1-1|-|TRBV18
TGTGCCAGCTCACCCCAGCGTACTTCGGTAAACACTGAAGCTTTCTTT
CASSPQRTSVNTEAFF
>-|TRBJ1-6|once|TRBV27
TGTGCCAGCATGGGGAGCTCCTATAATTCACCCCTCCACTTT
CASMGSSYNSPLHF
>-|TRBJ2-5|-|TRBV7-9
TGTGCCAGCAGCTTCTCGGGAGAGACCCAGTACTTC
CASSFSGETQYF
>-|TRBJ2-1|-|TRBV25-1
TGTGCCAGCAGCCACCTTGGGAGCGAGAGGGCCTACAATGAGCAGTTCTTC
CASSHLGSERAYNEQFF
>TRBD2|TRBJ2-4|-|TRBV19
TGTGCCAGTATGCCCCTGGGGGGAGCGGGAGTTCGTAACATTCAGTACTTC
CASMPLGGAGVRNIQYF
>TRBD1|TRBJ2-1|-|TRBV6-6
TGTGCCAGCAGTTACGAATCCAGGGGGTACAATGAGCAGTTCTTC
CASSYESRGYNEQFF
>-|TRBJ2-1|-|TRBV4-3
TGCGCCAGCAGCCAAGATCATCCGGCGGTAGCAGCCTACAATGAGCAGTTCTTC
CASSQDHPAVAAYNEQFF
>TRBD1|TRBJ1-6|-|TRBV6-1
TGTGCCAGCAGTGGACAGGGGAGCTCCTATAATTCACCCCTCCACTTT
CASSGQGSSYNSPLHF
>TRBD1|TRBJ1-6|-|TRBV5-1
TGCGCCAGCAGCCCTACGGGACAGGGCAATTCACCCCTCCACTTT
CASSPTGQGNSPLHF
>TRBD2|TRBJ2-5|once|TRBV7-9
TGTGCCAGCAGCCCCGACAGGGTCCCGACTAGCGGGATCCAAGAGACCCAGTACTTC
CASSPDRVPTSGIQETQYF
>-|TRBJ2-4|-|TRBV7-8
TGTGCCAGCAGCTCTGGAACAGCAAACATTCAGTACTTC
CASSSGTANIQYF
>TRBD2|TRBJ2-2|once|TRBV25-1
TGTGCCAGCTCTCGACTAGCCCCGAACACCGGGGAGCTGTTTTTT
CASSRLAPNTGELFF
>-|TRBJ1-1|once|TRBV6-5
TGTGCCAGCAGTTACTTTCTCGGGACAACTGAAGCTTTCTTT
CASSYFLGTTEAFF
>TRBD2|TRBJ2-1|-|TRBV27
TGTGCCAGCGCCTTAAACCCCTCCGGACTAGGCTTTAGCGATGAGCAGTTCTTC
CASALNPSGLGFSDEQFF
>-|TRBJ2-2|-|TRBV18
TGTGCCAGCTCACCGGACATTCGAGGCACCGGGGAGCTGTTTTTT
CASSPDIRGTGELFF
>-|TRBJ1-4|-|TRBV4-3
TGCGCCAGCAGCGATAGACGGAGGGAAAAACTGTTTTTT
CASSDRRREKLFF
>-|TRBJ2-1|-|TRBV19
TGTGCCAGTAGTGTTCCCGCGGGACCCCCCACCGGCAATGAGCAGTTCTTC
CASSVPAGPPTGNEQFF
>TRBD1|TRBJ1-2|-|TRBV19
TGTGCCAGTAGGATCGACAGGGACGGCTACACCTTC
CASRIDRDGYTF
>TRBD1|TRBJ2-5|-|TRBV7-2
TGTGCCAGCAGCTTAGACAGGGGAGAGACCCAGTACTTC
CASSLDRGETQYF
>-|TRBJ1-1|-|TRBV5-1
TGCGCCAGCAGCTTGGAGGGGGGGGGCGGACGCACTGAAGCTTTCTTT
CASSLEGGGGRTEAFF
>-|TRBJ2-3|once|TRBV7-2
TGTGCCAGCAGATTTGTTGGCGATACGCAGTATTTT
CASRFVGDTQYF
>-|TRBJ1-2|-|TRBV2
TGTGCCAGCAGTGATAAGGGGTATGGCTACACCTTC
CASSDKGYGYTF
>-|TRBJ1-2|-|TRBV7-2
TGTGCCAGCAGCTTAGGGCCATCTGGCTACACCTTC
CASSLGPSGYTF
>-|TRBJ2-6|few|TRBV4-3
TGCGCCAGCAGCCAAGGAGACTTACGGGCTGGGGCCAACGTCCTGACTTTC
CASSQGDLRAGANVLTF
>TRBD2|TRBJ2-3|few|TRBV7-9
TGTGCCAGCAGCTCGACTAGCGGAGTCACAGATACGCAGTATTTT
CASSSTSGVTDTQYF
>TRBD1|TRBJ1-1|-|TRBV12-5
TGTGCTAGTGGTTTGGCCCCGGGACAGCTTGAAGCTTTCTTT
CASGLAPGQLEAFF
>-|TRBJ1-2|-|TRBV27
TGTGCCAGCAGTTGGGCAGAGCCTTTTGGATATGGCTACACCTTC
CASSWAEPFGYGYTF
>-|TRBJ2-1|once|TRBV12-1
TGTGCCAGCAGCTTTGTGGGGGAGGGCCGCAATGAGCAGTTCTTC
CASSFVGEGRNEQFF
>TRBD1|TRBJ1-2|-|TRBV5-1
TGCGCCAGCAGCTTGGCCACACCAGGGACAGAATTCTATGGCTACACCTTC
CASSLATPGTEFYGYTF
>TRBD1|TRBJ2-7|-|TRBV5-6
TGTGCCAGCAGCTTGGGACAGGGGCTCGAGCAGTACTTC
CASSLGQGLEQYF
>-|TRBJ2-3|-|TRBV27
TGTGCCAGCAGTTCGACTACCGGCACAGATACGCAGTATTTT
CASSSTTGTDTQYF
>TRBD2|TRBJ2-1|-|TRBV19
TGTGCCAGTAGGACAATCGGGACTAGCGGGGCCCAGGAGCAGTTCTTC
CASRTIGTSGAQEQFF
>-|TRBJ1-2|-|TRBV4-1
TGCGCCAGCAGCCAAGATACAGGAATGAAAGCTAACTATGGCTACACCTTC
CASSQDTGMKANYGYTF
>TRBD1|TRBJ1-2|-|TRBV19
TGTGCCAGTAGGGGGAGACAGGGGGATGGCTACACCTTC
CASRGRQGDGYTF
>TRBD1|TRBJ1-2|once|TRBV5-1
TGCGCCAGCAGCCTGACAGGGGAGGATGGCTACACCTTC
CASSLTGEDGYTF
>TRBD1|TRBJ1-4|-|TRBV19
TGTGCCAGTAGTATCCCCCCAGGGGGCAATGAAAAACTGTTTTTT
CASSIPPGGNEKLFF
>TRBD2|TRBJ2-1|-|TRBV5-4
TGTGCCAGCAGCTCAGGCGGGAGGGGCAATGAGCAGTTCTTC
CASSSGGRGNEQFF